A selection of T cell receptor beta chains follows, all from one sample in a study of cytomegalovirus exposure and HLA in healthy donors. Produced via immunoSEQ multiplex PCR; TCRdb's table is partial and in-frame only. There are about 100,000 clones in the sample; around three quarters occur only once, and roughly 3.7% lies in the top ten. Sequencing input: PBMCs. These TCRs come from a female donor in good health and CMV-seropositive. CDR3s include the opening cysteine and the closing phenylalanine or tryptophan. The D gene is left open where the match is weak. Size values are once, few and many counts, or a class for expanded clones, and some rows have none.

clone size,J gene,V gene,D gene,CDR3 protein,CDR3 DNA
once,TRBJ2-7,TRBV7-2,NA,CASSPGGQTRGYEQYF,TGTGCCAGCAGCCCGGGGGGACAAACCCGGGGCTACGAGCAGTACTTC
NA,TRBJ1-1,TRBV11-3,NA,CASSPRTERTNTEAFF,TGTGCCAGCAGCCCCCGGACAGAACGTACAAACACTGAAGCTTTCTTT
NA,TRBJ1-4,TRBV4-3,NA,CASSQDAGTTNEKLFF,TGCGCCAGCAGCCAAGACGCCGGGACAACTAATGAAAAACTGTTTTTT
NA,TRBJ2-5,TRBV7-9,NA,CSSSLVSSEAQYF,TGTTCCAGCAGCTTAGTCTCCTCTGAGGCCCAGTACTTC
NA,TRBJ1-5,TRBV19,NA,CASTTNGQYNQPQHF,TGTGCCAGTACCACTAACGGACAGTACAATCAGCCCCAGCATTTT
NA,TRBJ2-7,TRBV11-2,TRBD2,CASSLWTSGTSSYEQYF,TGTGCCAGCAGCTTATGGACTAGCGGGACGAGCTCCTACGAGCAGTACTTC
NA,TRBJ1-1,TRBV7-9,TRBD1,CASSLGWDPGQGNHTEAFF,TGTGCCAGCAGCTTAGGATGGGACCCGGGACAGGGGAACCACACTGAAGCTTTCTTT
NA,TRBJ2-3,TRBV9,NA,CASSFSGLLGTDTQYF,TGTGCCAGCAGCTTCAGCGGGCTCCTCGGCACAGATACGCAGTATTTT
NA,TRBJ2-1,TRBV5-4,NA,CASSRESSYNEQFF,TGTGCCAGCAGTCGGGAAAGCTCCTACAATGAGCAGTTCTTC
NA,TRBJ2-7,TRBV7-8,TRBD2,CASGEGRQYF,TGTGCCAGCGGGGAGGGCCGGCAGTACTTC
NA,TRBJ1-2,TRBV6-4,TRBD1,CASSYTGTGSSGYTF,TGTGCCAGCAGTTACACCGGGACAGGGAGTTCCGGCTACACCTTC
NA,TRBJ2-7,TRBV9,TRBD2,CASSVGLAGGVDEQYF,TGTGCCAGCAGCGTAGGGCTAGCGGGAGGTGTGGATGAGCAGTACTTC
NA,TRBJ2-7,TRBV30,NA,CAWSLSGYEQYF,TGTGCCTGGAGTCTAAGCGGCTACGAGCAGTACTTC
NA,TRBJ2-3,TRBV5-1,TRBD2,CASSLELAEGSSARTDTQYF,TGCGCCAGCAGCTTGGAACTAGCGGAGGGGTCCTCCGCCCGCACAGATACGCAGTATTTT
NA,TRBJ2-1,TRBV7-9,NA,CASSLADRTGLYNEQFF,TGTGCCAGCAGCTTAGCCGACCGGACAGGACTATACAATGAGCAGTTCTTC
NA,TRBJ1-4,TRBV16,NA,CASSSRGAGNEKLFF,TGTGCCAGCAGTTCTCGGGGGGCTGGTAATGAAAAACTGTTTTTT
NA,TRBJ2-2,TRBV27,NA,CASSYLTGELFF,TGTGCCAGCAGTTATTTAACCGGGGAGCTGTTTTTT
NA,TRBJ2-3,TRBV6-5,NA,CASSYRGLSTDTQYF,TGTGCCAGCAGTTACCGGGGATTAAGCACAGATACGCAGTATTTT
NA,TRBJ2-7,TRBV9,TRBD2,CASSAGTSGTHEQYF,TGTGCCAGCAGCGCCGGGACTAGCGGGACCCACGAGCAGTACTTC
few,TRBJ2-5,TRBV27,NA,CASSLLRGRQETQYF,TGTGCCAGCAGTTTACTTAGGGGTCGCCAAGAGACCCAGTACTTC
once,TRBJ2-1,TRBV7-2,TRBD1,CASSTRTGYNEQFF,TGTGCCAGCAGCACCCGGACAGGATACAATGAGCAGTTCTTC
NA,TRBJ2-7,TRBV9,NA,CASSVEAGLRGEQYF,TGTGCCAGCAGCGTAGAGGCGGGCTTGAGAGGCGAGCAGTACTTC
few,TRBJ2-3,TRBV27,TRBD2,CASNPLASTDTQYF,TGTGCCAGCAACCCACTAGCGTCCACAGATACGCAGTATTTT
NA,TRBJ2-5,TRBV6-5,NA,CASSYSRLPQETQYF,TGTGCCAGCAGTTACTCCAGGTTACCTCAAGAGACCCAGTACTTC
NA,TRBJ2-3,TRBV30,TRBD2,CAWSVPAVLREADTQYF,TGTGCCTGGAGTGTACCCGCTGTTTTGCGGGAGGCAGATACGCAGTATTTT
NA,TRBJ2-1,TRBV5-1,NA,CASSRANGNEQFF,TGCGCCAGCAGCCGAGCCAACGGGAATGAGCAGTTCTTC
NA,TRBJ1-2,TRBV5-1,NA,CASSLGQPNYGYTF,TGCGCCAGCAGCTTGGGACAGCCTAACTATGGCTACACCTTC
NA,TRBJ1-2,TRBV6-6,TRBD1,CASTSTGGAGGYTF,TGTGCCAGCACTTCGACAGGGGGCGCCGGTGGCTACACCTTC
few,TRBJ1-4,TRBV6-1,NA,CASSPRVGEKLFF,TGTGCCAGCAGTCCCAGGGTGGGGGAAAAACTGTTTTTT
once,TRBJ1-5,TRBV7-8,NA,CASSLGGKALLSQPQHF,TGTGCCAGCAGCTTAGGAGGGAAAGCGCTACTAAGTCAGCCCCAGCATTTT
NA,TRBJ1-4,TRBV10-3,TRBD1,CAISDRGEKLFF,TGTGCCATCAGTGACAGGGGGGAAAAACTGTTTTTT
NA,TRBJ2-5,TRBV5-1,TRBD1,CASSSNRDRQETQYF,TGCGCCAGCAGCTCTAACCGGGACAGGCAAGAGACCCAGTACTTC
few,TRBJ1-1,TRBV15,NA,CATSRDEWGHMNTEAFF,TGTGCCACCAGCAGAGATGAATGGGGACATATGAACACTGAAGCTTTCTTT
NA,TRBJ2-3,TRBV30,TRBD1,CARTGDLPDTQYF,TGTGCCCGGACAGGGGATTTGCCAGATACGCAGTATTTT
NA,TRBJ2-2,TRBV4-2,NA,CASSREGETNTGELFF,TGTGCCAGCAGCCGCGAGGGGGAAACGAACACCGGGGAGCTGTTTTTT
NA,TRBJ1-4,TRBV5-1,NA,CASSFGTVPNEKLFF,TGCGCCAGCAGCTTTGGGACTGTCCCTAATGAAAAACTGTTTTTT
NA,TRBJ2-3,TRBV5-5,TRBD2,CASSLSSGRARTDTQYF,TGTGCCAGCAGCTTGAGTAGCGGGAGGGCCAGAACAGATACGCAGTATTTT
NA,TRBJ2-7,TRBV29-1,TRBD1,CSVEPGGHPYEQYF,TGCAGCGTTGAACCAGGGGGCCATCCCTACGAGCAGTACTTC
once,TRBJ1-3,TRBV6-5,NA,CASRPDRSSGNTIYF,TGTGCCAGCAGACCCGACAGGAGCTCTGGAAACACCATATATTTT
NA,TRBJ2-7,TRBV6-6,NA,CATGGDSINYEQYF,TGTGCCACCGGGGGGGACAGTATCAACTACGAGCAGTACTTC
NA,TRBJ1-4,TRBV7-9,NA,CASSYRVSGEKLFF,TGTGCCAGCAGCTACAGGGTCTCCGGGGAAAAACTGTTTTTT